The 24 T cell receptor beta chains below come from one sample, sequenced in a study of blood T cell repertoires in COVID-19. Produced via immunoSEQ multiplex PCR; TCRdb's table is partial and in-frame only. The sample has roughly 250,000 clones; about four fifths are singletons. The sample was peripheral blood. The receptors were sampled from a man aged 35 to 55 with active or convalescent COVID-19.

The chain employs TRBV7-8 and TRBJ1-1; TRBD1 might be the D (5 bases). Looked up from germline, CDR1 is SGHVS and CDR2 is FQNEAQ. V was clipped by 1 base and J by 4 bases, with 10 bases between them. CDR3 length equals 14 residues. CDR3 sequence: CASSLVQGATEAFF. The DNA of the CDR3 is TGTGCCAGCAGCTTAGTGCAGGGCGCCACTGAAGCTTTCTTT.

This clone has only one observation. The chain combines TRBV5-8 with TRBJ2-7, with TRBD1 identical over 9 bases. Germline loops: CDR1 SGHTS, CDR2 YDEGEE. With V trimmed by 3 bases and J by 12 bases, 10 bases remained unmatched. This CDR3 is 13 amino acids long. The CDR3 region has the DNA TGTGCCAGCAGCTCCGATGACAGGGGGGGTTCGTACTTC. Translated: CASSSDDRGGSYF.

The chain combines TRBV30 with TRBJ2-7; a weak D match, TRBD2 (6 bases). The V end was cut by 2 bases, the J end by 1 base, with 18 bases between. This CDR3 region has 16 residues. Germline V gene lookup returns CDR1 GTSNPN and CDR2 SVGIG (reference sequence). The DNA of the CDR3 is TGTGCCTGGAGTAACCCTTCTCGGGAGCGATCCTACGAGCAGTACTTC. As protein: CAWSNPSRERSYEQYF.

This clone appeared many times. The sample holds other DNA sequences that translate to the same CDR3. The chain recombines TRBV11-3 with TRBJ2-7; TRBD1 is a possible D gene (5 bases). Trimming left V 0 bases short and J 0 bases short, with 12 bases between. CDR1 is SGHNT and CDR2 is YENEEA in the germline V gene. This CDR3 comprises 16 residues. The CDR3 region has the DNA TGTGCCAGCAGCTTAGATCTTGGGGCCGGCTCCTACGAGCAGTACTTC. Translation: CASSLDLGAGSYEQYF.

The V gene is TRBV7-2, the J gene TRBJ2-7, with 7 bases that match TRBD1. The CDR3 has 15 amino acids. V lost 3 bases to trimming and J lost 1 base; unmatched junction nucleotides: 6. Germline V lookup: CDR1 SGHTA, CDR2 FQGNSA. CDR3 loop: CASSFAGGSSYEQYF. In DNA form, the CDR3 reads TGTGCCAGCAGCTTCGCAGGGGGTTCATCCTACGAGCAGTACTTC.

The chain joins TRBV12-3 or TRBV12-4 to TRBJ1-3, with D maybe TRBD1 (6 bases). The CDR3 sequence is 13 residues long. V lost 8 bases and J 3 bases, leaving 11 bases between the germline ends. The CDR3 sequence is CASDPDSGNTIYF. The CDR3, as DNA: TGTGCCAGCGATCCGGACAGTGGAAACACCATATATTTT.

This clone showed up just once. The J gene is TRBJ2-5, the V gene TRBV5-1, with TRBD2 as a possible D gene (6 bases). The CDR3 consists of 15 residues. The germline CDR1 and CDR2 sequences are SGHRS and YFSETQ. Trimming took 3 bases from V and 2 from J, leaving 14 bases between them. The CDR3 DNA sequence: TGCGCCAGCAGCTGGGGAACTAGCAAACAAGAGACCCAGTACTTC. Translated, it gives CASSWGTSKQETQYF.

This rearrangement joins TRBV7-2 to TRBJ1-3; no firm D call. The CDR3 has 16 amino acids. Germline V gene data show CDR1 as SGHTA and CDR2 as FQGNSA. The ends were cut back, 1 base at V and 0 bases at J, with 10 bases in the middle. In DNA form, the CDR3 reads TGTGCCAGCAGCTTAGGTTACCCTACCTCTGGAAACACCATATATTTT. Its translation: CASSLGYPTSGNTIYF.

This chain connects TRBV7-2 to TRBJ1-2; D not certain. Germline lookup yields CDR1 SGHTA and CDR2 FQGNSA. The CDR3 has 15 amino acids. Trimming removed 4 bases at V and 4 bases at J, with 16 bases between. CDR3 nucleotide sequence: TGTGCCAGCAGCTCCCGAGGGCTAGCTGTCTATGGCTACACCTTC. Translating it yields CASSSRGLAVYGYTF.

A single count supports this clone. The chain uses TRBV20-1 and TRBJ1-2, with 8 bases identical to TRBD1. The CDR3 is 15 amino acids. The V gene's germline CDR1 is DFQATT and CDR2 SNEGSKA (reference sequence). The ends lost 3 bases at V and 4 bases at J; junction bases unmatched: 10. The CDR3 is CSASKSGQGGYGYTF. In DNA, the CDR3 is TGCAGTGCTAGTAAGTCCGGACAGGGTGGCTATGGCTACACCTTC.

CDR3 nucleotides: TGTGCCAGCAGGTACTCAGGAAACACCATATATTTT. As protein: CASRYSGNTIYF. The chain recombines TRBV28 with TRBJ1-3; D gene unclear. Germline-derived CDR1 and CDR2 are MDHEN and SYDVKM. This CDR3 has 12 amino acids. Trimming cost V 6 bases and J 4 bases, with 7 bases left between them.

The V gene is TRBV2, the J gene TRBJ2-5; tentative D call: TRBD1 (6 bases). Germline CDR1 reads SNHLY; CDR2 reads FYNNEI. V shed 7 bases and J shed 2 bases, with 11 bases lying between them. The CDR3 loop spans 13 amino acids. CDR3 protein: CASIGQGQETQYF. In DNA form, the CDR3 reads TGTGCCAGCATCGGGCAGGGGCAAGAGACCCAGTACTTC. Full variable domain (rest looked up from reference TRBV2 and TRBJ2-5): EPEVTQTPSHQVTQMGQEVILRCVPISNHLYFYWYRQILGQKVEFLVSFYNNEISEKSEIFDDQFSVERPDGSNFTLKIRSTKLEDSAMYFCASIGQGQETQYFGPGTRLLVL.

This rearrangement joins TRBV6-1 to TRBJ2-7; D perhaps matches TRBD2 (6 bases). The CDR3 consists of 11 residues. Germline V CDR1 and CDR2: MNHNS, SASEGT. Between the trimmed V and J ends, which lost 5 bases and 7 bases, there was a span of 9 bases. The DNA for the CDR3 is TGTGCCAGCAGTCGTCGGGAGGAGCAGTACTTC. Translated, it gives CASSRREEQYF.

This clone was detected ten times or more. The chain has TRBV14 and TRBJ2-7; D possibly corresponds to TRBD2 (7 bases). Trimming removed 0 bases from V and 5 bases from J, with 8 bases in between. CDR1 and CDR2 from the germline V gene are SGHDN and FVKESK. CDR3 size: 13 residues. CDR3 DNA: TGTGCCAGCAGCCAAGAAGGGGGGGACGAGCAGTACTTC. Protein product: CASSQEGGDEQYF.

Points on this clone: Additional DNA sequences in this sample encode the identical CDR3. This chain links TRBV6-6 with TRBJ2-2; TRBD1 matches at 9 bases. CDR1 and CDR2 (germline): MNHNY, SVGAGI (reference sequence). The CDR3 runs to 16 residues. The junction had 4 bases not matched to a gene; V was cut back by 5 bases and J by 0 bases. CDR3 bases: TGTGCCAGCAGTCCCAGACAGGGGGCGAACACCGGGGAGCTGTTTTTT. Amino acids: CASSPRQGANTGELFF.

V is TRBV5-4 and J is TRBJ2-3; 9 nucleotides line up with TRBD2. The J segment lost 0 bases and the V segment lost 2 bases, leaving 13 bases of the junction unmatched. The length of the CDR3 is 19 residues. The germline V gene has CDR1 SGHNT and CDR2 YYREEE (reference sequence). The DNA for the CDR3 is TGTGCCAGCAGCTTACCTAAGCGGGGGGCCGCTTTGAGCACAGATACGCAGTATTTT. This gives the protein CASSLPKRGAALSTDTQYF.

A word on this clone: Within the sample, other DNA sequences also encode this same CDR3. This sequence joins TRBV2 and TRBJ2-7; 7 bases align to TRBD1. Germline CDR1 SNHLY, CDR2 FYNNEI. Trimming took 5 bases from V and 3 from J; bases not matched to a gene: 7. The CDR3 totals 14 residues. This CDR3 reads CASSPRDSFYEQYF. CDR3 DNA sequence: TGTGCCAGCAGTCCCCGGGACAGCTTCTACGAGCAGTACTTC.

V usage is TRBV5-4 and J usage is TRBJ2-7, with 8 bases that match TRBD2. V shed 0 bases and J 4 bases; nucleotides not matched to a gene: 6. Germline lookup yields CDR1 SGHNT and CDR2 YYREEE (reference sequence). The CDR3 is 15 amino acids. CDR3 protein: CASSLESGSEYEQYF. In DNA, the CDR3 is TGTGCCAGCAGCTTGGAGAGCGGGAGTGAGTACGAGCAGTACTTC.

The chain is built from TRBV7-2 and TRBJ2-7, with D tentatively TRBD2 (6 bases). There are 13 residues in the CDR3. The germline CDR1 and CDR2 sequences are SGHTA and FQGNSA. V gave up 7 bases and J gave up 3 bases, with 13 bases separating them. The CDR3 spells CASNAGLIYEQYF. The CDR3 DNA reads as TGTGCCAGCAACGCGGGACTCATCTACGAGCAGTACTTC. The full variable domain, with the rest looked up from reference TRBV7-2 and TRBJ2-7, is GAGVSQSPSNKVTEKGKDVELRCDPISGHTALYWYRQSLGQGLEFLIYFQGNSAPDKSGLPSDRFSAERTGGSVSTLTIQRTQQEDSAVYLCASNAGLIYEQYFGPGTRLTVT.

This rearrangement joins TRBV7-2 to TRBJ2-5, with D uncertain. This CDR3 has 14 amino acids. Per germline, CDR1 SGHTA and CDR2 FQGNSA. V shed 3 bases and J shed 1 base, with 9 bases lying between them. CDR3 sequence: CASSLSLLQETQYF. CDR3 sequence (DNA): TGTGCCAGCAGCTTGTCCCTCCTCCAAGAGACCCAGTACTTC.

Here the CDR3 reads CASSLAVSTDTQYF. The CDR3 DNA reads TGCGCCAGCAGCTTGGCGGTTTCCACAGATACGCAGTATTTT. The chain combines TRBV5-1 with TRBJ2-3; D is unclear. The CDR3 has 14 amino acids. The V and J ends lost 0 bases and 2 bases respectively, with 7 bases between them. CDR1 SGHRS and CDR2 YFSETQ come from the germline V gene.

This chain uses TRBV5-1 with TRBJ1-1; possibly TRBD1 for D (6 bases). V was shortened by 3 bases and J by 1 base, with 13 bases between the two germline ends. CDR3 length: 15 residues. Germline assignment: CDR1 SGHRS and CDR2 YFSETQ. CDR3 sequence reads: CASSSGQQTNTEAFF. In DNA form, the CDR3 reads TGCGCCAGCAGCTCCGGACAGCAAACGAACACTGAAGCTTTCTTT.

CDR3 bases: TGTGCCAGCAGCTTACGTTGGTCTAGCGGGGGGCCGAACACCGGGGAGCTGTTTTTT. Protein: CASSLRWSSGGPNTGELFF. The chain combines TRBV7-9 with TRBJ2-2, with 11 bases fitting TRBD2. Germline V gene sequence: CDR1 SEHNR, CDR2 FQNEAQ (reference sequence). The CDR3 has 19 amino acids. V shed 2 bases, J shed 0 bases, and the junction held 8 bases outside the gene matches.

This clone occurred once. The chain joins TRBV4-2 to TRBJ2-3; 8 bases map to TRBD1. Germline V lookup: CDR1 LGHNA, CDR2 YNFKEQ. The CDR3 loop spans 15 amino acids. The V gene end was trimmed by 3 bases and the J gene end by 4 bases; junction bases not matched to a gene: 6. The DNA for the CDR3 is TGTGCCAGCAGCCAGGGCCGGACAGGGTCAGATACGCAGTATTTT. This gives the protein CASSQGRTGSDTQYF.